This T cell receptor (beta chain) was obtained from a study of T cell responses to AZD1222 COVID-19 vaccine. The study's findings and limits: Nearly half of the spike-specific TCRs reportedly recognize variant regions that carry no mutations. Spike as a whole was targeted by vaccine-associated CD4 TCRs, dominant at 160-218 and 743-854.

Repertoires were generated with immunoSEQ multiplex PCR, while TCRdb's copy carries only in-frame clones and drops some. The table lists over 15,000 clones, around 83% of them singletons. Pooled together were second doses at about 4 or about 12 weeks. Concerning this clone: What it recognizes is unknown.

The sequencing here drew on peripheral blood, taken 28 days after the second AZD1222 dose. The receptor was derived from an adult who received the AZD1222 COVID-19 vaccine.

The CDR3 DNA sequence: TGTGCCAGCAGCCAAGATTTGGGCGGGCCTCGGGGAGATACGCAGTATTTT. Translated, it gives CASSQDLGGPRGDTQYF. The chain joins TRBV4-2 to TRBJ2-3; possibly TRBD2 for D (5 bases). CDR3 length: 17 amino acids. Trimming took off 0 bases at V and 5 bases at J, with 18 bases between the two ends. The germline V gene has CDR1 LGHNA and CDR2 YNFKEQ.